This TCR beta chain was recorded in a study of CD8 T cells in Susac syndrome. Reverse transcription of 0.5 to 1 ug RNA used random hexamers. TCRdb called the immunoSEQ multiplex PCR reads again in MiXCR, with one record for every CDR3 protein. The table lists about 210,000 distinct CDR3 sequences, approximately 94% of them singletons, with roughly 0.14% in the top ten. This receptor was obtained from a human donor with Susac syndrome. Sequencing input: CD4+ T cells from PBMCs.

In DNA, the CDR3 is TGCAGTGCTAGAGTTTCCGACATAGCTTTCTTT. The encoded protein is CSARVSDIAFF. J is TRBJ1-1 and V is TRBV20-1; no clear D. V was clipped by 1 base and J by 10 bases, with 10 bases between them. The CDR3 extends over 11 amino acids. Germline V gives CDR1 DFQATT, CDR2 SNEGSKA (reference sequence).